The 26 T cell receptor beta chains below were found in one sample sequenced in a study of T cell repertoires in cytomegalovirus infection. No antigen is known for these receptors. TCRdb fed the reads into MiXCR, producing one record per CDR3 protein. The sample has about a million distinct CDR3 sequences, 30% to 40% seen once. This sample comprised cultured CD8+ T cells from PBMCs, obtained from culture after CMV antigen stimulation. All receptors derive from a human donor in good health (CMV status not recorded). Some clones in this sample may be carry-over from other donors' samples.

The chain joins TRBV7-8 to TRBJ1-6; 8 bases fit TRBD1. The CDR3 is 17 residues long. V trimming: 5 bases; J trimming: 0 bases; junction bases outside the gene matches: 6. Germline V CDR1 and CDR2: SGHVS, FQNEAQ. As DNA, the CDR3 is TGTGCCAGCAGCACCCGGACAGGGAGCTCCTATAATTCACCCCTCCACTTT. The encoded protein is CASSTRTGSSYNSPLHF.

This clonotype was recorded a few times. The chain uses TRBV7-9 and TRBJ1-2; D is possibly TRBD1 (6 bases). Germline CDR1 is SEHNR and CDR2 is FQNEAQ (reference sequence). The CDR3 spans 15 residues. Trimming left V 5 bases short and J 6 bases short, with 19 bases between. The CDR3 DNA is TGTGCCAGCAGCACCCCCGGGACGGGGGCACATGGCTACACCTTC. Translating it yields CASSTPGTGAHGYTF.

A few counts support this clonotype. J is TRBJ1-6 and V is TRBV10-3, with D possibly matching TRBD1 (5 bases). The germline CDR1 and CDR2 sequences are ENHRY and SYGVKD. CDR3 size: 13 residues. V was clipped by 7 bases and J by 8 bases, with 12 bases between them. The CDR3 region is CAIMAGLDSPLHF. The CDR3 bases are TGTGCCATCATGGCAGGGTTGGATTCACCCCTCCACTTT.

This clonotype was detected a few times. The chain joins TRBV7-9 to TRBJ2-5; 7 bases map to TRBD1. With 6 bases clipped from V and 3 bases from J, the junction kept 7 bases outside the gene matches. This CDR3 spans 14 amino acids. CDR1 SEHNR and CDR2 FQNEAQ come from the germline V gene (reference sequence). The CDR3: CASSPDREKETQYF. CDR3 sequence (DNA): TGTGCCAGCAGTCCCGACAGGGAAAAAGAGACCCAGTACTTC.

The gene calls are TRBV28 and TRBJ1-4; weak D call: TRBD1 (5 bases). The V end lost 3 bases, the J end lost 0 bases, and 14 bases lay between the germline ends. Germline-derived CDR1 and CDR2 are MDHEN and SYDVKM. The CDR3 is 17 amino acids. CDR3 DNA sequence: TGTGCCAGCAGTTTTCAAGGCAGGGTGGCAACTAATGAAAAACTGTTTTTT. Translated, it gives CASSFQGRVATNEKLFF. The full variable domain, in which reference TRBV28 and TRBJ1-4 provide the parts outside the CDR3, is DVKVTQSSRYLVKRTGEKVFLECVQDMDHENMFWYRQDPGLGLRLIYFSYDVKMKEKGDIPEGYSVSREKKERFSLILESASTNQTSMYLCASSFQGRVATNEKLFFGSGTQLSVL.

This clonotype was recorded once. The chain has TRBV10-3 and TRBJ1-1; possibly TRBD1 for D (5 bases). This CDR3 is built from 12 residues. V shed 9 bases and J shed 2 bases, with 10 bases lying between them. Germline V gene data show CDR1 as ENHRY and CDR2 as SYGVKD. This CDR3 reads CAIEDSNTEAFF. In DNA, the CDR3 is TGTGCCATAGAAGACAGCAACACTGAAGCTTTCTTT.

This clonotype was observed at least ten times. The gene calls are TRBV7-3 and TRBJ2-2; D gene unclear. V was shortened by 0 bases and J by 0 bases, with 8 bases between the two germline ends. The CDR3 spans 16 residues. Germline V lookup: CDR1 SGHTA, CDR2 FQGTGA. CDR3 coding DNA: TGTGCCAGCAGCTTAACACACCGCCCGAACACCGGGGAGCTGTTTTTT. Protein product: CASSLTHRPNTGELFF.

The chain links TRBV7-2 to TRBJ1-2; D is undetermined. The CDR3 loop spans 13 amino acids. The germline CDR1 and CDR2 sequences are SGHTA and FQGNSA. Trimming stripped 6 bases from V and 3 bases from J, with 11 bases between. The CDR3 DNA follows: TGTGCCAGCAGTTACGTCGGGGACTATGGCTACACCTTC. It yields the protein CASSYVGDYGYTF.

The chain links TRBV6-5 to TRBJ1-3; 8 bases map to TRBD1. The CDR3 loop spans 15 amino acids. V shed 4 bases and J 2 bases; nucleotides not matched to a gene: 4. Germline V gives CDR1 MNHEY, CDR2 SVGAGI. The CDR3 region has the DNA TGTGCCAGCAGTTTGGGGACAGGCCCTGGAAACACCATATATTTT. It specifies CASSLGTGPGNTIYF.

The rearrangement uses TRBV19 and TRBJ1-1; D may be TRBD1 (6 bases). Deletions cut 6 bases from V and 1 base from J, with 9 bases between. CDR1 is LNHDA and CDR2 is SQIVND in the germline V gene (reference sequence). The CDR3 runs 13 residues. CDR3 in amino acids: CASRPGENTEAFF. DNA of the CDR3: TGTGCCAGTAGACCAGGGGAGAACACTGAAGCTTTCTTT. Supplemented by reference TRBV19 and TRBJ1-1, the full variable domain reads DGGITQSPKYLFRKEGQNVTLSCEQNLNHDAMYWYRQDPGQGLRLIYYSQIVNDFQKGDIAEGYSVSREKKESFPLTVTSAQKNPTAFYLCASRPGENTEAFFGQGTRLTVV.

This clonotype was detected only a few times. The CDR3: CASSLRGTDPKNIQYF. In nucleotides, the CDR3 is TGTGCCAGCAGCTTAAGGGGGACGGACCCCAAAAACATTCAGTACTTC. V usage is TRBV7-4 and J usage is TRBJ2-4, with D perhaps matching TRBD1 (6 bases). CDR3 size: 16 residues. Germline V gene data show CDR1 as SGHVT and CDR2 as SQSDAQ. The ends were cut back, 2 bases at V and 2 bases at J, with 13 bases in the middle.

This clonotype was seen more than once but under ten times. The rearrangement uses TRBV2 and TRBJ1-2; unclear D gene. Germline assignment: CDR1 SNHLY and CDR2 FYNNEI. The V end was cut by 1 base, the J end by 3 bases, with 9 bases between. CDR3 length: 14 residues. CDR3: CASSEVLTDYGYTF. CDR3 DNA: TGTGCCAGCAGTGAAGTTTTGACGGACTATGGCTACACCTTC.

Many counts were recorded for this clonotype. The chain combines TRBV7-2 with TRBJ1-2; unclear D gene. CDR1 and CDR2 (germline): SGHTA, FQGNSA. The CDR3 runs 12 residues. V was clipped by 5 bases and J by 2 bases, with 6 bases between them. The CDR3 sequence is CASSLTNYGYTF. CDR3 bases: TGTGCCAGCAGCCTTACCAACTATGGCTACACCTTC.

This rearrangement joins TRBV4-2 to TRBJ2-5; a weak D match, TRBD2 (6 bases). V was cut by 0 bases and J by 2 bases, with 7 bases left in between. The CDR3 extends over 14 amino acids. CDR1 is LGHNA and CDR2 is YNFKEQ in the germline V gene. DNA of the CDR3: TGTGCCAGCAGCCAAGAGACTAGTCAAGAGACCCAGTACTTC. This translates into CASSQETSQETQYF.

The chain joins TRBV12-3 or TRBV12-4 to TRBJ2-1; no reliable D call. This CDR3 is built from 12 residues. Trimming removed 8 bases from V and 6 bases from J, with 11 bases in between. CDR3 nucleotides: TGTGCCAGCGAAGTCTTGGGCAATGAGCAGTTCTTC. Translating it yields CASEVLGNEQFF.

The chain joins TRBV5-6 to TRBJ2-1, with 12 positions matching TRBD2. Trimming at V came to 0 bases and at J to 4 bases, leaving 2 bases not matched to a gene. This CDR3 has 16 amino acids. Germline values: CDR1 SGHDT, CDR2 YYEEEE. The CDR3 sequence is CASSLGGLAGYNEQFF. CDR3 nucleotides: TGTGCCAGCAGCTTGGGCGGACTAGCGGGGTACAATGAGCAGTTCTTC. Variable domain in full (rest from reference TRBV5-6 and TRBJ2-1): DAGVTQSPTHLIKTRGQQVTLRCSPKSGHDTVSWYQQALGQGPQFIFQYYEEEERQRGNFPDRFSGHQFPNYSSELNVNALLLGDSALYLCASSLGGLAGYNEQFFGPGTRLTVL.

This clonotype showed up many times. This rearrangement joins TRBV7-6 to TRBJ2-1; 7 bases are a match to TRBD1. Germline V gene data show CDR1 as SGHVS and CDR2 as FNYEAQ. V was pared by 5 bases and J by 1 base, with 8 bases of the junction left unmatched. There are 16 residues in the CDR3. Written as DNA, the CDR3 is TGTGCCAGCAGCGCGTATACAGGGGTTTCCTACAATGAGCAGTTCTTC. This codes for CASSAYTGVSYNEQFF.

The chain couples TRBV7-9 to TRBJ2-1; D is unclear. The ends were cut back, 4 bases at V and 7 bases at J, with 8 bases in the middle. Germline CDR1 SEHNR, CDR2 FQNEAQ (reference sequence). This CDR3 has 12 amino acids. DNA of the CDR3: TGTGCCAGCAGCTCTTATGGGAATGAGCAGTTCTTC. It is translated as CASSSYGNEQFF.

This clonotype has only a few counts. The junction and the germline gene differ at one end; a read error may be behind it. The chain has TRBV5-6 and TRBJ1-2, with unresolved D. From germline, CDR1 is SGHDT and CDR2 YYEEEE. This CDR3 spans 14 amino acids. CDR3 nucleotide sequence: TGTGCCAGCAGCTTGGCCGAAAGCGGCTATGGTTACACCTTC. Protein sequence: CASSLAESGYGYTF.

This clonotype came up once. An end of the junction does not agree with germline; a read error may underlie this. The V call is TRBV5-7, the J call TRBJ2-2; 9 nucleotides line up with TRBD2. TRBV5-7 is given ORF status, its function remaining uncertain. The CDR3 length is 22 residues. The CDR3 region has the DNA TGTGCCAGCAGCTTGTCTCCGCGGGGGGGAAACGGGGTGTTGCCGGACACCGAGGAGCTGTTTTTT. Protein sequence: CASSLSPRGGNGVLPDTEELFF.

The CDR3 nucleotides read TGTGCCAGCAGCCGGGACGACTCCTACAATGAGCAGTTCTTC. It encodes CASSRDDSYNEQFF. The rearrangement uses TRBV11-2 and TRBJ2-1, with D possibly being TRBD1 or TRBD2 (5 bases each). The CDR3 runs 14 residues. CDR1 SGHAT and CDR2 FQNNGV come from the germline V gene. V was trimmed by 5 bases and J by 0 bases, leaving 8 bases between them.

The rearrangement joins TRBV12-3 or TRBV12-4 to TRBJ1-1, with D perhaps matching TRBD1 (5 bases). The CDR3 spans 13 residues. Trimming took off 1 base at V and 10 bases at J, with 13 bases between the two ends. DNA of the CDR3: TGTGCCAGCAGTTTAGGGGGCAGGTCAGGAGCTTTCTTT. Amino acids: CASSLGGRSGAFF.

The chain is built from TRBV4-3 and TRBJ1-3; D possibly corresponds to TRBD1 (6 bases). Trimming left V 4 bases short and J 6 bases short, with 13 bases between. This CDR3 has 14 residues. Germline-derived CDR1 and CDR2 are LGHNA and YSLEER. CDR3 nucleotide sequence: TGCGCCAGCAGCCCCGAAGGGGGGGTAAACACCATATATTTT. As protein: CASSPEGGVNTIYF.

This clonotype was counted a few times. The CDR3 protein is CASSPSPYFAGALFRNEQFF. The CDR3 DNA sequence: TGTGCCAGCAGTCCATCCCCTTATTTCGCGGGGGCCCTGTTTAGGAATGAGCAGTTCTTC. This chain links TRBV6-2 or TRBV6-3 with TRBJ2-1, with D maybe TRBD2 (7 bases). The CDR3 covers 20 residues. The germline V gene has CDR1 MNHEY and CDR2 SVGEGT. V lost 5 bases to trimming and J lost 7 bases, with 33 bases between them.

The chain uses TRBV10-2 and TRBJ2-6; D is unresolved. The V gene lost 3 bases and the J gene lost 6 bases, with 3 bases spanning the gap. The CDR3 sequence is 12 residues long. Per the germline V gene, CDR1 is WSHSY and CDR2 is SAAADI. The CDR3, as DNA: TGCGCCAGCAGTGATGTGGCCAACGTCCTGACTTTC. Amino acid sequence: CASSDVANVLTF.

The gene calls are TRBV19 and TRBJ1-1; a possible D gene is TRBD1 (5 bases). Between the trimmed V and J ends, which lost 0 bases and 11 bases, there was a span of 16 bases. This CDR3 spans 14 amino acids. CDR1 is LNHDA, CDR2 SQIVND, per germline (reference sequence). The CDR3, as DNA: TGTGCCAGTAGTATAGATTCAGGGCGCTGGGACGCTTTCTTT. This codes for CASSIDSGRWDAFF.